Sequencing of this T cell receptor beta chain was carried out in a study of T cell clonality in common variable immunodeficiency. This clone was counted many times. No antigen is known for it. The read finishes 3 residues shy of the CDR3 end, and the germline J gene is used to complete it. CDR3 length: 11 residues. Per the germline V gene, CDR1 is ENHRY and CDR2 is SYGVKD. V dropped 5 bases and J dropped 5; count of bases not matched to a gene: 0. Equal genomic DNA amounts from CVID and control samples were sequenced. Using immunoSEQ multiplex PCR, the repertoire was profiled, and TCRdb retains in-frame clones only, with some absent. There are around 47,000 clones in the sample, none observed a single time. Caucasian heritage predominated among both patients and controls. The study's findings and limits: Shared TCRbeta clones were fewer between CVID subjects than controls. Fewer deletions and N-nucleotide insertions were reportedly seen in common variable immunodeficiency TCR beta sequences.

This sequence originates from a person aged 18 to 70 in good health. Input material: peripheral blood mononuclear cells. V is TRBV10-3 and J is TRBJ2-7, with 7 bases that match TRBD1. CDR3 loop: CAISTGDEQYF. The covered CDR3 bases are TGTGCCATCAGTACAGGGGACGAG.